These 12 T cell receptor beta chains originate from one sample sequenced in a study of cytomegalovirus exposure and HLA in healthy donors. Assay used: immunoSEQ multiplex PCR; TCRdb lists only in-frame clones, some missing. Altogether tens of thousands of clones are present, about 94% being singletons, with the ten largest covering about 4.1%. The source material was PBMCs. All receptors come from a man aged 18 to 30 in good health and CMV-seropositive.

The chain uses TRBV28 and TRBJ2-1, with TRBD2 matching over 10 bases. This CDR3 is built from 18 residues. The J segment lost 5 bases and the V segment lost 3 bases, leaving 13 bases of the junction unmatched. Germline V gives CDR1 MDHEN, CDR2 SYDVKM. The DNA of the CDR3 is TGTGCCAGCAGTTTTTCGGTGGCTCTAGCGGGAGATGACAATGAGCAGTTCTTC. It translates to CASSFSVALAGDDNEQFF.

The chain has TRBV28 and TRBJ2-5, with a possible D match to TRBD1 (6 bases). The V gene's germline CDR1 is MDHEN and CDR2 SYDVKM. CDR3 length equals 14 residues. The germline V and J ends were trimmed by 8 bases and 3 bases, with 16 bases remaining between them. The CDR3 loop is CASWATGLEETQYF. CDR3 nucleotide sequence: TGTGCCAGCTGGGCGACAGGACTCGAAGAGACCCAGTACTTC.

The chain couples TRBV7-9 to TRBJ2-5, with a tentative D call TRBD1 (5 bases). Germline-derived CDR1 and CDR2 are SEHNR and FQNEAQ (reference sequence). This CDR3 comprises 16 residues. The V end lost 5 bases, the J end lost 3 bases, and 19 bases lay between the germline ends. The CDR3 DNA reads as TGTGCCAGCAGCCGACGAGTTGGGGCTCGAGAAGAGACCCAGTACTTC. Its translation is CASSRRVGAREETQYF.

The V call is TRBV6-1, the J call TRBJ1-5, with 9 bases aligning to TRBD1. Per germline, CDR1 MNHNS and CDR2 SASEGT. V shed 4 bases, J shed 9 bases, and the junction held 13 bases outside the gene matches. The CDR3 sequence is 16 residues long. The CDR3 DNA reads as TGTGCCAGCAGTGTTACGGGACAGGGCCAAATTTGGCCCCAGCATTTT. This encodes CASSVTGQGQIWPQHF.

The chain joins TRBV28 to TRBJ1-6; perhaps TRBD1 as D (6 bases). Germline V gene lookup returns CDR1 MDHEN and CDR2 SYDVKM. The V end lost 7 bases, the J end lost 0 bases, and 13 bases lay between the germline ends. The CDR3 is 16 amino acids. CDR3 in DNA: TGTGCCAGCACCCAGGGGAGGGCCTCCTATAATTCACCCCTCCACTTT. Translated: CASTQGRASYNSPLHF.

V is TRBV4-1 and J is TRBJ1-5; 10 positions agree with TRBD1. The CDR3 is made up of 20 amino acids. Germline loops: CDR1 MGHRA, CDR2 YSYEKL. Trimming took 4 bases from V and 0 from J; bases not matched to a gene: 15. CDR3 residues: CASSRAPGDRGPDSNQPQHF. CDR3 nucleotide sequence: TGCGCCAGCAGCCGAGCCCCGGGGGACAGGGGCCCCGATAGCAATCAGCCCCAGCATTTT.

V and J are TRBV7-2 and TRBJ2-1; D is uncertain. This CDR3 spans 13 amino acids. The V and J ends lost 5 bases and 10 bases respectively, with 15 bases between them. The germline V gene has CDR1 SGHTA and CDR2 FQGNSA. The CDR3 region has the DNA TGTGCCAGCAGCCCGCAAAGCGACGGAGAGCAGTTCTTC. This translates into CASSPQSDGEQFF.

The chain combines TRBV5-4 with TRBJ2-7, with 11 bases fitting TRBD2. CDR3 length: 15 residues. Trimming at V came to 4 bases and at J to 0 bases, leaving 3 bases not matched to a gene. Germline-derived CDR1 and CDR2 are SGHNT and YYREEE (reference sequence). This CDR3 reads CASSRTSGSSYEQYF. The CDR3 bases are TGTGCCAGCAGCCGAACTAGCGGGAGCTCCTACGAGCAGTACTTC.

The chain couples TRBV10-3 to TRBJ2-2; possibly TRBD1 for D (6 bases). The CDR3 is 14 residues long. The germline CDR1 and CDR2 sequences are ENHRY and SYGVKD. The V end lost 10 bases, the J end lost 0 bases, and 12 bases lay between the germline ends. The CDR3 is CATSRQANTGELFF. The CDR3 DNA sequence: TGTGCCACCTCCCGACAGGCGAACACCGGGGAGCTGTTTTTT.

The V gene is TRBV4-3, the J gene TRBJ2-7; TRBD1 agrees at 8 bases. CDR3 length: 18 amino acids. V was clipped by 1 base and J by 3 bases; unmatched bases: 14. Germline assignment: CDR1 LGHNA and CDR2 YSLEER. In DNA, the CDR3 is TGCGCCAGCAGCCAAGGTTGGACAGGGAGAACGGTCGTCTACGAGCAGTACTTC. It encodes CASSQGWTGRTVVYEQYF.

The chain carries TRBV6-4 and TRBJ2-1; TRBD2 matches 14 bases. The trim removed 0 bases at V and 8 bases at J, leaving 0 bases unmatched. The CDR3 is 15 amino acids. Germline V CDR1 and CDR2: MRHNA, SNTAGT. The DNA for the CDR3 is TGTGCCAGCAGTGACTCGACTAGCGGGGGGGATGAGCAGTTCTTC. Translated, it gives CASSDSTSGGDEQFF.

The chain joins TRBV18 to TRBJ1-3; a weak D match, TRBD1 (6 bases). Germline lookup yields CDR1 KGHSH and CDR2 LQKENI. V was cut by 2 bases and J by 1 base, with 18 bases left in between. The CDR3 sequence is 18 residues long. In DNA, the CDR3 is TGTGCCAGCTCACCATCTGGGCCGGGACAATTGTCTGGAAACACCATATATTTT. It codes for CASSPSGPGQLSGNTIYF.